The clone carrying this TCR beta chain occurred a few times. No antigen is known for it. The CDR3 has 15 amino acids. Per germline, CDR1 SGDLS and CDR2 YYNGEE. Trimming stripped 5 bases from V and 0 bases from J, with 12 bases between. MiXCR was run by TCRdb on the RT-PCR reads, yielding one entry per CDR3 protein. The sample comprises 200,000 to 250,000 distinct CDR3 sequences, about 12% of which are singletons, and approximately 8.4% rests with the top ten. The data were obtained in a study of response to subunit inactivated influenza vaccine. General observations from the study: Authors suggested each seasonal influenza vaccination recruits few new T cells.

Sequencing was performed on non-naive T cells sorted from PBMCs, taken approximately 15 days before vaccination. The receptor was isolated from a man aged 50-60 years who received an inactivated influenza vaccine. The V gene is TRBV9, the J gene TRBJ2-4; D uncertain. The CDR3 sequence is CASRVPTLAKNIQYF. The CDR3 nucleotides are TGTGCCAGCAGGGTACCGACTCTAGCCAAAAACATTCAGTACTTC.